This record concerns one T cell receptor beta chain sequence. What it recognizes is unknown. This specimen belongs to a study of OX40 agonist ivuxolimab in advanced cancers. The overall study: Clinicians treated patients with ivuxolimab, an agonistic anti-OX40 (CD134) antibody. Study-wide findings and caveats: CD8+ T cells averaged more expanded clones than CD4+.

Measured with immunoSEQ multiplex PCR; TCRdb has only the in-frame clones, and not every one. The sample lists over 45,000 clones; approximately 80% were seen once. This CDR3 contains 16 residues. V lost 4 bases and J lost 2; bases outside the gene matches: 10. The germline CDR1 and CDR2 sequences are SGHTS and YDEGEE. The V and J genes are TRBV5-8 and TRBJ2-7, with TRBD1 identical over 9 bases. The clonotype was recovered from an adult with an advanced solid tumor such as melanoma, head and neck, liver or kidney cancer. The sequences come from CD4+ or CD8+ T cells sorted from blood, collected in a trial of the OX40 agonist ivuxolimab. DNA of the CDR3: TGTGCCAGCAGCAAAACAAATACAGGGGGCACCTACGAGCAGTACTTC. This encodes CASSKTNTGGTYEQYF.